Shown below are 11 T cell receptor beta chains from a single sample sequenced in a study of blood T cell repertoires in COVID-19. Assay: immunoSEQ multiplex PCR; the TCRdb copy retains only in-frame clones and omits some. The table records roughly 140,000 clones, 85% of them present only once. Sequencing used PBMCs or T cells enriched from blood (not recorded which). The receptors were gathered from a woman aged 40 to 50 who had recovered from COVID-19.

CDR3 sequence (DNA): TGTGCCAGTAGCCCAGGGCACTACAATGAGCAGTTCTTC. Translation: CASSPGHYNEQFF. The chain joins TRBV19 to TRBJ2-1, with D possibly TRBD1 on 5 matching bases. CDR1 and CDR2 (germline): LNHDA, SQIVND (reference sequence). The CDR3 is 13 amino acids. The germline V and J ends were trimmed by 6 bases and 3 bases, with 9 bases remaining between them. The whole variable domain, remainder taken from reference TRBV19 and TRBJ2-1, is DGGITQSPKYLFRKEGQNVTLSCEQNLNHDAMYWYRQDPGQGLRLIYYSQIVNDFQKGDIAEGYSVSREKKESFPLTVTSAQKNPTAFYLCASSPGHYNEQFFGPGTRLTVL.

This clone was seen only a few times. The chain uses TRBV6-5 and TRBJ2-2; 7 bases are shared with TRBD2. This CDR3 spans 16 amino acids. V shed 2 bases and J 2 bases; nucleotides not matched to a gene: 5. From germline, CDR1 is MNHEY and CDR2 SVGAGI. The CDR3 here is CASSYVAGVNTGELFF. The CDR3 DNA reads TGTGCCAGCAGTTACGTGGCGGGGGTAAACACCGGGGAGCTGTTTTTT.

In its sample, this clone was seen once. The chain carries TRBV9 and TRBJ2-1; 11 bases line up with TRBD1. This CDR3 has 15 residues. Germline trimming cut 4 bases from V and 6 bases from J; bases unmatched to any gene: 6. The germline CDR1 and CDR2 sequences are SGDLS and YYNGEE. CDR3 sequence reads: CASSPRTGGFNEQFF. The CDR3 DNA sequence: TGTGCCAGCAGCCCCCGGACAGGGGGCTTCAATGAGCAGTTCTTC. The entire variable domain, with the rest obtained from reference TRBV9 and TRBJ2-1, is as follows: DSGVTQTPKHLITATGQRVTLRCSPRSGDLSVYWYQQSLDQGLQFLIQYYNGEERAKGNILERFSAQQFPDLHSELNLSSLELGDSALYFCASSPRTGGFNEQFFGPGTRLTVL.

This clone was seen only once. The chain joins TRBV7-2 to TRBJ1-1, with 7 bases that match TRBD1. Germline V gene data show CDR1 as SGHTA and CDR2 as FQGNSA. Germline trimming cut 5 bases from V and 7 bases from J; bases unmatched to any gene: 4. There are 12 residues in the CDR3. The CDR3: CASSKQGNEAFF. The CDR3 DNA is TGTGCCAGCAGCAAACAGGGGAATGAAGCTTTCTTT.

The V gene is TRBV5-4, the J gene TRBJ2-1, with D possibly matching TRBD2 (5 bases). V was cut by 0 bases and J by 6 bases, with 7 bases left in between. The CDR3 extends over 13 amino acids. Germline assignment: CDR1 SGHNT and CDR2 YYREEE (reference sequence). CDR3 residues: CASSLGLANEQFF. As DNA, the CDR3 is TGTGCCAGCAGCTTGGGGCTAGCCAATGAGCAGTTCTTC.

V and J are TRBV9 and TRBJ1-1, with 7 bases fitting TRBD1. Trimming removed 7 bases from V and 1 base from J; junction bases left unmatched: 16. The CDR3 extends over 17 amino acids. Germline V CDR1 and CDR2: SGDLS, YYNGEE. CDR3: CASGSDREVGQNTEAFF. DNA for the CDR3: TGTGCCAGCGGCTCAGACAGGGAGGTGGGACAGAACACTGAAGCTTTCTTT. Filled out from reference TRBV9 and TRBJ1-1, the complete variable domain reads DSGVTQTPKHLITATGQRVTLRCSPRSGDLSVYWYQQSLDQGLQFLIQYYNGEERAKGNILERFSAQQFPDLHSELNLSSLELGDSALYFCASGSDREVGQNTEAFFGQGTRLTVV.

The V gene is TRBV7-8, the J gene TRBJ2-3; possible D gene TRBD1, 6 bases. V was cut by 5 bases and J by 1 base, with 16 bases left in between. Germline V CDR1 and CDR2: SGHVS, FQNEAQ. This CDR3 region has 16 residues. CDR3 protein: CASSLQGPIGTDTQYF. CDR3 bases: TGTGCCAGCAGCCTCCAGGGGCCAATCGGCACAGATACGCAGTATTTT.

The table lists this clone with a few counts. The chain couples TRBV29-1 to TRBJ2-1; 8 nucleotides match TRBD2. This CDR3 comprises 14 residues. V lost 4 bases to trimming and J lost 2 bases; unmatched junction nucleotides: 4. Germline CDR1 is SQVTM and CDR2 is ANQGSEA. CDR3 DNA sequence: TGCAGCGTTGGCCGCGGGGGGACCTACAATGAGCAGTTCTTC. It encodes CSVGRGGTYNEQFF.

The chain combines TRBV19 with TRBJ2-7; 9 bases line up with TRBD1. This CDR3 contains 16 residues. Germline-derived CDR1 and CDR2 are LNHDA and SQIVND (reference sequence). V was clipped by 2 bases and J by 4 bases; unmatched bases: 9. Written as DNA, the CDR3 is TGTGCCAGTAGTATACATCTAACAGGGGGCGGTTACGAGCAGTACTTC. This translates into CASSIHLTGGGYEQYF. Together with reference TRBV19 and TRBJ2-7, the CDR3 gives the full variable domain: DGGITQSPKYLFRKEGQNVTLSCEQNLNHDAMYWYRQDPGQGLRLIYYSQIVNDFQKGDIAEGYSVSREKKESFPLTVTSAQKNPTAFYLCASSIHLTGGGYEQYFGPGTRLTVT.

This chain links TRBV6-5 with TRBJ1-6, with TRBD1 as a possible D gene (5 bases). The V gene's germline CDR1 is MNHEY and CDR2 SVGAGI. The CDR3 runs to 15 residues. Trimming cost V 2 bases and J 8 bases, with 13 bases left between them. CDR3 loop: CASSYTGVVDSPLHF. The CDR3 nucleotides are TGTGCCAGCAGTTACACGGGGGTGGTGGATTCACCCCTCCACTTT.

The CDR3 DNA follows: TGTGCCAGTAGTCCCCAACCCGGACACGTGAGCTCTGGGGCCAACGTCCTGACTTTC. The encoded protein is CASSPQPGHVSSGANVLTF. This chain uses TRBV19 with TRBJ2-6; D is possibly TRBD1 (5 bases). CDR3 length: 19 amino acids. Germline loops: CDR1 LNHDA, CDR2 SQIVND (reference sequence). Trimming took off 5 bases at V and 0 bases at J, with 20 bases between the two ends. Full variable domain (remainder filled in from reference TRBV19 and TRBJ2-6): DGGITQSPKYLFRKEGQNVTLSCEQNLNHDAMYWYRQDPGQGLRLIYYSQIVNDFQKGDIAEGYSVSREKKESFPLTVTSAQKNPTAFYLCASSPQPGHVSSGANVLTFGAGSRLTVL.